These T cell receptor beta chains were read from a single sample in a study of synovial regulatory T cells in juvenile arthritis. Some clones are missing from TCRdb's copy, which holds only in-frame ones; the method was immunoSEQ multiplex PCR. The table lists more than 7,500 clones, with 0.72% in the top ten. Material for sequencing was Treg cells from blood. The receptors here all came from a donor aged 2-30 years with juvenile idiopathic arthritis. The CDR3 runs from the conserved cysteine through the conserved F or W. Fields, in order: V gene, J gene, CDR3 length, CDR3 protein.

>TRBV11-1|TRBJ1-2|15
CASSSGQGWDYGYTF
>TRBV7-9|TRBJ2-4|14
CASSFGQGTGIQYF
>TRBV23-1|TRBJ2-7|14
CASSLGGAAYEQYF
>TRBV18|TRBJ2-1|17
CASSDGPLAGGNNEQFF
>TRBV30|TRBJ2-2|12
CAGGGNTGELFF
>TRBV11-2|TRBJ2-1|15
CASSLAGAPPHEQFF
>TRBV6-5|TRBJ2-7|12
CARGFRGSEQYF
>TRBV4-1|TRBJ2-4|13
CASSQDRGTNQYF
>TRBV18|TRBJ2-3|12
CASSPQTDTQYF
>TRBV5-1|TRBJ2-1|11
CASRWLEEQFF
>TRBV19|TRBJ1-3|17
CASPHPGQGAQGNTIYF
>TRBV12-5|TRBJ1-5|16
CASGSTEGTGNQPQHF
>TRBV10-2|TRBJ1-3|15
CASRVAGGRGNTIYF
>TRBV11-2|TRBJ2-1|14
CASSSTSGGSEQFF
>TRBV15|TRBJ1-1|15
CATSMSYFVSTEAFF
>TRBV30|TRBJ2-2|12
CAWKSNTGELFF
>TRBV28|TRBJ2-3|17
CASSPVPGTESTDTQYF